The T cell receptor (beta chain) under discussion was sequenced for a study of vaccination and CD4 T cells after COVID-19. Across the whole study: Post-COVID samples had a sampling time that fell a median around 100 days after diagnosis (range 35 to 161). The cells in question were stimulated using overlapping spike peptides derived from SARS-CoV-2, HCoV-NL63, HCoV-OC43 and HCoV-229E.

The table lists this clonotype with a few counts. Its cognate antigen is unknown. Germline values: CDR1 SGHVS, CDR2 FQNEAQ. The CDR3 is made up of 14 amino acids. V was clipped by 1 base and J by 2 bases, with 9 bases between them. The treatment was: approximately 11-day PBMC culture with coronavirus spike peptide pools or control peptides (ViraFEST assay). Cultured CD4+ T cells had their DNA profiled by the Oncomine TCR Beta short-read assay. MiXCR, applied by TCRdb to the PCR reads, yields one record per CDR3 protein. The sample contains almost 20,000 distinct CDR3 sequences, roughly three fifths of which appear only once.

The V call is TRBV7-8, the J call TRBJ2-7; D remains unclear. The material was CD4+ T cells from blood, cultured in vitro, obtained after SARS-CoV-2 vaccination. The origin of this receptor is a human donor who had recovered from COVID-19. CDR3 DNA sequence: TGTGCCAGCAGCTTAGTAGTTGTCCCCTACGAGCAGTACTTC. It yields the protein CASSLVVVPYEQYF.